This TCR beta chain is drawn from a study of naive and memory T cell subsets. The SP2 primer and nested alpha and beta constant region primers amplified ligated cDNA in four rounds. For blood and skin samples, reverse transcription used TCR alpha and beta constant primers. From the 5' RACE reads, TCRdb called clonotypes with MiXCR, one entry per CDR3 protein. The sample shows about 48,000 distinct CDR3 sequences, approximately 4.5% of them seen only once. This clonotype was found many times. Trimming removed 6 bases from V and 8 bases from J, with 18 bases in between. This CDR3 is 14 amino acids long. Germline V gene lookup returns CDR1 LNHDA and CDR2 SQIVND (reference sequence). TCR cDNA received a 3' ligated oligonucleotide that carried a UMI. Whole-blood samples were more than 2 ml of peripheral blood from healthy adult volunteers. Input was roughly 1 to 1000 ng of DNase-treated total RNA without cell sorting.

The receptor's source is a female donor in good health. This chain uses TRBV19 with TRBJ2-3, with D maybe TRBD2 (5 bases). This CDR3 is CASSPPSTKLTQYF. The CDR3 DNA reads as TGTGCCAGTAGCCCCCCCTCGACTAAGCTTACGCAGTATTTT.